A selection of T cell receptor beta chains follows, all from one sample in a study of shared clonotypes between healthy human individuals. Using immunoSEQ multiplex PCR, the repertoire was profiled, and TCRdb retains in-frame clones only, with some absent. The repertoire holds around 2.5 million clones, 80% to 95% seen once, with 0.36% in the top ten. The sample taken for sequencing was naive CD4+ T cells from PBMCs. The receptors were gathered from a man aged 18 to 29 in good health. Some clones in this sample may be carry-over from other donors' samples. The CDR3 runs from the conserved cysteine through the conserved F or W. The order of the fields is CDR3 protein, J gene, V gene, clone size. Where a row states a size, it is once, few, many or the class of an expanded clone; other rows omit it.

CDR3 protein: CASAPGPSGLYEQYF; J gene: TRBJ2-7; V gene: TRBV9; clone size: -
CDR3 protein: CASSLGWGEGYGYTF; J gene: TRBJ1-2; V gene: TRBV5-8; clone size: -
CDR3 protein: CASSKGLANEETQYF; J gene: TRBJ2-5; V gene: TRBV7-9; clone size: -
CDR3 protein: CASSFEGIYEQYF; J gene: TRBJ2-7; V gene: TRBV7-2; clone size: -
CDR3 protein: CSPPDNEQFF; J gene: TRBJ2-1; V gene: TRBV20-1; clone size: -
CDR3 protein: CASRKQGGTGYF; J gene: TRBJ2-7; V gene: TRBV2; clone size: once
CDR3 protein: CASSSEGVEQPQHF; J gene: TRBJ1-5; V gene: TRBV18; clone size: -
CDR3 protein: CASSLTGTYNEQFF; J gene: TRBJ2-1; V gene: TRBV7-3; clone size: -
CDR3 protein: CSVERTSRIINYEQYF; J gene: TRBJ2-7; V gene: TRBV29-1; clone size: -
CDR3 protein: CASSLNRGRNTGELFF; J gene: TRBJ2-2; V gene: TRBV5-1; clone size: -
CDR3 protein: CASMASGTNEQFF; J gene: TRBJ2-1; V gene: TRBV6-5; clone size: -
CDR3 protein: CASTNRQGTPPSSGNTIYF; J gene: TRBJ1-3; V gene: TRBV28; clone size: -
CDR3 protein: CASSWGPTTDTQYF; J gene: TRBJ2-3; V gene: TRBV5-1; clone size: -
CDR3 protein: CASSSRASGRYTYEQYF; J gene: TRBJ2-7; V gene: TRBV27; clone size: -
CDR3 protein: CAWSVSLFGGEAFF; J gene: TRBJ1-1; V gene: TRBV30; clone size: -
CDR3 protein: CASSFGGTGAVEAFF; J gene: TRBJ1-1; V gene: TRBV5-1; clone size: -
CDR3 protein: CASSRTGLAETQYF; J gene: TRBJ2-5; V gene: TRBV6-1; clone size: -
CDR3 protein: CASSRSGTGQETQYF; J gene: TRBJ2-5; V gene: TRBV6-5; clone size: -
CDR3 protein: CASSEGMSQYGANVLTF; J gene: TRBJ2-6; V gene: TRBV19; clone size: -
CDR3 protein: CASSPLGTSGRGSYEQYF; J gene: TRBJ2-7; V gene: TRBV18; clone size: -
CDR3 protein: CASSLVLGQGSYEQYF; J gene: TRBJ2-7; V gene: TRBV11-2; clone size: -
CDR3 protein: CASSDPSGNEQYF; J gene: TRBJ2-7; V gene: TRBV10-2; clone size: -
CDR3 protein: CASSVGVGSPSSYNEQFF; J gene: TRBJ2-1; V gene: TRBV9; clone size: -
CDR3 protein: CASSVGGQGATDTQYF; J gene: TRBJ2-3; V gene: TRBV9; clone size: -
CDR3 protein: CASSYGLAGPSDTQYF; J gene: TRBJ2-3; V gene: TRBV6-7; clone size: -
CDR3 protein: CASSEQQVGYTF; J gene: TRBJ1-2; V gene: TRBV6-1; clone size: -
CDR3 protein: CASTITGTQYF; J gene: TRBJ2-7; V gene: TRBV28; clone size: once
CDR3 protein: CASSLALAGAGEQFF; J gene: TRBJ2-1; V gene: TRBV5-4; clone size: -
CDR3 protein: CASSSGTGEETQYF; J gene: TRBJ2-5; V gene: TRBV5-4; clone size: -
CDR3 protein: CASSLNSGANVLTF; J gene: TRBJ2-6; V gene: TRBV14; clone size: once
CDR3 protein: CASSLGDHMNIQYF; J gene: TRBJ2-4; V gene: TRBV5-1; clone size: -
CDR3 protein: CAWSVKGLGWEQFF; J gene: TRBJ2-1; V gene: TRBV30; clone size: -
CDR3 protein: CASSKTVNQPQHF; J gene: TRBJ1-5; V gene: TRBV19; clone size: -
CDR3 protein: CASLRQAGANVLTF; J gene: TRBJ2-6; V gene: TRBV28; clone size: once
CDR3 protein: CASSPLEGANEKLFF; J gene: TRBJ1-4; V gene: TRBV2; clone size: -
CDR3 protein: CASRSPLRQGAYGYTF; J gene: TRBJ1-2; V gene: TRBV27; clone size: -
CDR3 protein: CASSSVTDTQYF; J gene: TRBJ2-3; V gene: TRBV6-5; clone size: -
CDR3 protein: CASSHRGSNTEAFF; J gene: TRBJ1-1; V gene: TRBV6-1; clone size: once
CDR3 protein: CASSSEGYGYTF; J gene: TRBJ1-2; V gene: TRBV7-9; clone size: -
CDR3 protein: CASSLKDRGYYNEQFF; J gene: TRBJ2-1; V gene: TRBV7-2; clone size: -
CDR3 protein: CASSSRRSTEAFF; J gene: TRBJ1-1; V gene: TRBV7-9; clone size: -
CDR3 protein: CASSLEGRRNTIYF; J gene: TRBJ1-3; V gene: TRBV7-8; clone size: -
CDR3 protein: CASGLGQGGTTGELFF; J gene: TRBJ2-2; V gene: TRBV12-5; clone size: -
CDR3 protein: CASSSRAGGYTF; J gene: TRBJ1-2; V gene: TRBV7-3; clone size: -
CDR3 protein: CASTRDIPNTEAFF; J gene: TRBJ1-1; V gene: TRBV19; clone size: -
CDR3 protein: CASPEWEQYF; J gene: TRBJ2-7; V gene: TRBV2; clone size: -
CDR3 protein: CASSVLGPDYGYTF; J gene: TRBJ1-2; V gene: TRBV10-2; clone size: -
CDR3 protein: CASSLLVMGTEQFF; J gene: TRBJ2-1; V gene: TRBV14; clone size: -
CDR3 protein: CASSEGQGAGNEQFF; J gene: TRBJ2-1; V gene: TRBV25-1; clone size: -